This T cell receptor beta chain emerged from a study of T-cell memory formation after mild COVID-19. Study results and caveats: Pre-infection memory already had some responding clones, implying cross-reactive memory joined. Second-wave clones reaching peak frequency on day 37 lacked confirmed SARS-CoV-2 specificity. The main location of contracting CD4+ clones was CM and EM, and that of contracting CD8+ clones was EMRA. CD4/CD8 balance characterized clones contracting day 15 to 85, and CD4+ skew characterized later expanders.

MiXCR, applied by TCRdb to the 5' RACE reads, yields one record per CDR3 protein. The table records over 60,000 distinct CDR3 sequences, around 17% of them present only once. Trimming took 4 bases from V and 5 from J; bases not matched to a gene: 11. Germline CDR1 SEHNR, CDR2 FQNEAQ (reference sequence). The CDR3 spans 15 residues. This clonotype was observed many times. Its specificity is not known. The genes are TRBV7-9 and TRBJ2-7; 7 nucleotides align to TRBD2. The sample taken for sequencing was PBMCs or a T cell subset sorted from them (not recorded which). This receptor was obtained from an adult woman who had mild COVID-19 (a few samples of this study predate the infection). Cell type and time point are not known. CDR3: CASSSKSVAGDEQYF. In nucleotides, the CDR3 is TGTGCCAGCAGCTCCAAGTCCGTGGCGGGGGACGAGCAGTACTTC.